This T cell receptor beta chain is from a study of early T cells in non-severe SARS-CoV-2 infection. The CDR3 has 18 amino acids. CDR1 and CDR2 from the germline V gene are KGHDR and SFDVKD. The ends were cut back, 4 bases at V and 1 base at J, with 18 bases in the middle. Individual cDNA molecules received unique molecular identifiers during library preparation. MiXCR was run by TCRdb on the 5' RACE reads, yielding one entry per CDR3 protein. This sample carries under 85,000 distinct CDR3 sequences, 14% of them seen once, and the ten largest clones take 9.5% to 12%. This clonotype was observed a few times.

The sequenced material came from whole blood. The TCR comes from an adult who was a healthcare worker with PCR-confirmed SARS-CoV-2 infection or an uninfected control (not recorded which). The chain uses TRBV24-1 and TRBJ2-2; D is perhaps TRBD2 (7 bases). The CDR3 loop reads CATSESPAGAMNTGELFF. DNA for the CDR3: TGTGCCACCAGTGAGTCCCCCGCGGGGGCCATGAACACCGGGGAGCTGTTTTTT.